One and the same sample provided the 20 T cell receptor beta chains below, sequenced in a study of identifying expanded T cells in peripheral blood. The table came from immunoSEQ multiplex PCR; TCRdb's copy has only in-frame clones and leaves some out. The sample consists of under 100,000 clones, approximately 85% of them appearing once. Sequencing was done on a sample of blood. The source of these receptors is a person aged 18-70 years in good health.

This rearrangement joins TRBV7-6 to TRBJ1-6; D is unclear. The CDR3 is 15 residues long. Trimming removed 3 bases from V and 0 bases from J, with 6 bases in between. Germline loops: CDR1 SGHVS, CDR2 FNYEAQ. CDR3 loop: CASSLSSSYNSPLHF. Here the CDR3 DNA reads TGTGCCAGCAGCTTGTCCAGCTCCTATAATTCACCCCTCCACTTT.

This clone was detected only once. V gene TRBV5-4 combines with J gene TRBJ1-1; perhaps TRBD1 as D (6 bases). Between the trimmed V and J ends, which lost 4 bases and 4 bases, there was a span of 14 bases. CDR3 length equals 14 residues. Per germline, CDR1 SGHNT and CDR2 YYREEE (reference sequence). The DNA of the CDR3 is TGTGCCAGCAGCGAAAACCGGGACATCACTGAAGCTTTCTTT. It translates to CASSENRDITEAFF.

The chain is built from TRBV5-1 and TRBJ2-5; the D is unclear. The CDR3 is made up of 13 amino acids. V shed 6 bases and J shed 1 base, with 10 bases lying between them. The V gene's germline CDR1 is SGHRS and CDR2 YFSETQ. CDR3 amino acids: CASKLGSQETQYF. The DNA for the CDR3 is TGCGCCAGCAAGTTAGGCAGCCAAGAGACCCAGTACTTC.

J is TRBJ1-4 and V is TRBV5-1; the match to TRBD1 covers 11 bases. The junction had 12 bases not matched to a gene; V was cut back by 6 bases and J by 14 bases. Looked up from germline, CDR1 is SGHRS and CDR2 is YFSETQ. The CDR3 loop spans 14 amino acids. The CDR3 bases are TGCGCCAGCACTACCGGGACAGGGGGGAAGAGGCTGTTTTTT. Translating it yields CASTTGTGGKRLFF.

In DNA, the CDR3 is TGTGCCAGTAGCGCCCAGGGATTTAATACGCAGTATTTT. It encodes CASSAQGFNTQYF. V gene TRBV19 combines with J gene TRBJ2-3; D possibly corresponds to TRBD1 (5 bases). CDR1 is LNHDA and CDR2 is SQIVND in the germline V gene (reference sequence). The length of the CDR3 is 13 residues. Trimming took off 6 bases at V and 7 bases at J, with 14 bases between the two ends.

CDR3 sequence: CASSGNRVSYNSPLHF. CDR3 coding DNA: TGTGCCAGTAGCGGAAACAGGGTCTCCTATAATTCACCCCTCCACTTT. The genes are TRBV19 and TRBJ1-6; D is perhaps TRBD1 (6 bases). V was trimmed by 6 bases and J by 0 bases, leaving 12 bases between them. CDR3 size: 16 residues. Germline CDR1 LNHDA, CDR2 SQIVND (reference sequence).

J is TRBJ2-1 and V is TRBV30; D is unresolved. The CDR3 extends over 12 amino acids. Germline V lookup: CDR1 GTSNPN, CDR2 SVGIG (reference sequence). Trimming took off 0 bases at V and 4 bases at J, with 4 bases between the two ends. The CDR3 loop is CAWSVLYNEQFF. The CDR3 DNA sequence: TGTGCCTGGAGTGTCTTGTACAATGAGCAGTTCTTC.

The rearrangement joins TRBV6-6 to TRBJ2-3, with 11 nucleotides matching TRBD1. Germline V CDR1 and CDR2: MNHNY, SVGAGI (reference sequence). The V and J ends lost 5 bases and 4 bases, in that order; junction bases with no gene match: 8. CDR3 length: 16 residues. The CDR3 coding sequence is TGTGCCAGCAGTACCACGCCGGGACAGGGGGCAGATACGCAGTATTTT. Translated, it gives CASSTTPGQGADTQYF.

This clone was detected only a few times. The gene calls are TRBV7-8 and TRBJ1-2; 9 nucleotides agree with TRBD1. V lost 5 bases to trimming and J lost 6 bases; unmatched junction nucleotides: 4. The CDR3 covers 13 residues. Germline-derived CDR1 and CDR2 are SGHVS and FQNEAQ. CDR3 nucleotides: TGTGCCAGCAGCCAGGACAGGGGACATGGCTACACCTTC. Its protein product is CASSQDRGHGYTF.

The V gene is TRBV18, the J gene TRBJ1-5; tentatively, D is TRBD1 (5 bases). Germline V lookup: CDR1 KGHSH, CDR2 LQKENI. V lost 3 bases and J 5 bases, leaving 14 bases between the germline ends. The CDR3 runs to 15 residues. The CDR3 DNA reads as TGTGCCAGCTCACCCTCTACAGGCGGAGATCAGCCCCAGCATTTT. Protein: CASSPSTGGDQPQHF.

This clone was counted between two and nine times. The chain employs TRBV7-2 and TRBJ1-5; possibly TRBD1 for D (5 bases). Trimming took off 5 bases at V and 4 bases at J, with 15 bases between the two ends. Germline values: CDR1 SGHTA, CDR2 FQGNSA. This CDR3 comprises 15 residues. Here the CDR3 reads CASSASGTKNQPQHF. The CDR3 nucleotides read TGTGCCAGCAGCGCCTCCGGGACCAAAAATCAGCCCCAGCATTTT.

The chain has TRBV30 and TRBJ2-7; D is ambiguous. V lost 4 bases, J lost 0 bases, and 10 bases lay in between. CDR3 length equals 13 residues. Looked up from germline, CDR1 is GTSNPN and CDR2 is SVGIG (reference sequence). CDR3 coding DNA: TGTGCCTGGATATCGAACCCCTCCTACGAGCAGTACTTC. Translation gives CAWISNPSYEQYF.

This clone turned up a few times. V is TRBV2 and J is TRBJ1-6; 7 bases map to TRBD1. Losses at the gene ends were 11 bases for V and 6 bases for J; bases not matched to a gene: 7. Germline CDR1 reads SNHLY; CDR2 reads FYNNEI. This CDR3 comprises 13 residues. The CDR3 sequence is CARQGGINSPLHF. The CDR3, as DNA: TGTGCCCGTCAGGGGGGCATTAATTCACCCCTCCACTTT.

V usage is TRBV6-5 and J usage is TRBJ1-2, with unresolved D. V lost 0 bases and J lost 4, with 6 bases in between. Germline-derived CDR1 and CDR2 are MNHEY and SVGAGI. The CDR3 is made up of 13 amino acids. This CDR3 reads CASSYSRVYGYTF. The CDR3, as DNA: TGTGCCAGCAGTTACTCCCGAGTCTATGGCTACACCTTC.

The chain has TRBV9 and TRBJ2-1; possibly TRBD2 for D (6 bases). The germline CDR1 and CDR2 sequences are SGDLS and YYNGEE. The CDR3 is made up of 14 amino acids. Trimming took off 6 bases at V and 5 bases at J, with 15 bases between the two ends. This CDR3 reads CASNEEGHDNEQFF. CDR3 in DNA: TGTGCCAGCAACGAGGAGGGGCACGACAATGAGCAGTTCTTC.

The chain is built from TRBV4-1 and TRBJ1-5; possibly TRBD1 for D (5 bases). CDR1 and CDR2 from the germline V gene are MGHRA and YSYEKL. CDR3 size: 16 residues. V was clipped by 0 bases and J by 2 bases, with 11 bases between them. DNA for the CDR3: TGCGCCAGCAGCCAAGATGGGGGGATAGGCAATCAGCCCCAGCATTTT. Translating it yields CASSQDGGIGNQPQHF.

The CDR3 region has the DNA TGTGCCAGCAGCCCGAGAAATTCGGGGGCCAACGTCCTGACTTTC. Translation: CASSPRNSGANVLTF. V and J are TRBV11-1 and TRBJ2-6, with unresolved D. The V gene lost 5 bases and the J gene lost 4 bases, with 12 bases spanning the gap. Germline V gene sequence: CDR1 SGHAT, CDR2 FQDESV (reference sequence). The CDR3 contains 15 residues.

V is TRBV2 and J is TRBJ2-2, with TRBD2 matching 10 bases. Germline-derived CDR1 and CDR2 are SNHLY and FYNNEI. This CDR3 comprises 17 residues. Trimming cost V 6 bases and J 1 base; bases outside gene matches: 8. CDR3 amino acids: CASSPGIAGGNTGELFF. In nucleotides, the CDR3 is TGTGCCAGCAGCCCCGGGATAGCGGGGGGGAACACCGGGGAGCTGTTTTTT.

V usage is TRBV2 and J usage is TRBJ1-2, with D possibly TRBD1 on 6 matching bases. Trimming removed 2 bases from V and 7 bases from J, with 17 bases in between. This CDR3 is built from 15 residues. The germline V gene has CDR1 SNHLY and CDR2 FYNNEI. CDR3 DNA: TGTGCCAGCAGTGAACATCGGGGGGCAGTCGGTGGCTACACCTTC. Translating gives CASSEHRGAVGGYTF.

The J gene is TRBJ1-2, the V gene TRBV5-1; D remains ambiguous. V dropped 2 bases and J dropped 8 bases, with 16 bases sitting between them. The CDR3 extends over 14 amino acids. The V gene's germline CDR1 is SGHRS and CDR2 YFSETQ. The CDR3, as DNA: TGCGCCAGCAGCTTTTGGTCGGATTCCCGGGGCTACACCTTC. Residues: CASSFWSDSRGYTF.